A single sample gave rise to the 25 T cell receptor beta chains below, sequenced in a study of blood T cell repertoires in COVID-19. Method: immunoSEQ multiplex PCR; TCRdb's copy keeps in-frame clones and lacks some. The sample carries around 60,000 clones, roughly two thirds recorded once. What was sequenced was peripheral blood. These receptors were collected from a woman in her 70s with COVID-19, enrolled during active disease.

The CDR3 here is CASSPSRRANTGELFF. Written as DNA, the CDR3 is TGTGCCAGCAGTCCGTCCCGACGGGCGAACACCGGGGAGCTGTTTTTT. The chain recombines TRBV6-6 with TRBJ2-2; D unclear. The CDR3 contains 16 residues. Germline V CDR1 and CDR2: MNHNY, SVGAGI (reference sequence). Between the trimmed V and J ends, which lost 5 bases and 0 bases, there was a span of 13 bases.

The J gene is TRBJ2-5, the V gene TRBV7-8; no firm D call. The V and J ends lost 1 base and 5 bases respectively, with 8 bases between them. The germline gives CDR1 SGHVS, CDR2 FQNEAQ. The length of the CDR3 is 13 residues. DNA of the CDR3: TGTGCCAGCAGCTTAGGCAGGCTGGAGACCCAGTACTTC. It translates to CASSLGRLETQYF.

In DNA form, the CDR3 reads TGCGCCAGCAGCTCGGGACAGTACTTAACCTATGGCTACACCTTC. Residues: CASSSGQYLTYGYTF. V and J are TRBV5-1 and TRBJ1-2, with TRBD1 identical over 7 bases. Germline CDR1 reads SGHRS; CDR2 reads YFSETQ. The CDR3 has 15 residues. The V segment lost 3 bases and the J segment 4 bases; nucleotides outside the gene matches: 9.

The CDR3 DNA reads as TGTGCCAGCTCACCATGGGGGGACCGGGCCTACGAGCAGTACGTC. It yields the protein CASSPWGDRAYEQYV. V gene TRBV18 combines with J gene TRBJ2-7, with D possibly TRBD2 on 6 matching bases. The CDR3 is 15 residues long. V was clipped by 2 bases and J by 2 bases, with 13 bases between them. Germline CDR1 and CDR2: KGHSH and LQKENI.

In its sample, this clone was seen a few times. J is TRBJ1-1 and V is TRBV5-1, with D uncertain. The CDR3 has 14 residues. Germline V gives CDR1 SGHRS, CDR2 YFSETQ. Trimming took 5 bases from V and 6 from J, leaving 17 bases between them. The CDR3 bases are TGCGCCAGCAGAATGGTCGGAGGGAGCGCTGAAGCTTTCTTT. This codes for CASRMVGGSAEAFF.

The chain couples TRBV27 to TRBJ2-5; possible D gene TRBD1, 6 bases. The CDR3 is 14 amino acids. V was cut by 5 bases and J by 2 bases, with 12 bases left in between. Germline CDR1 reads MNHEY; CDR2 reads SMNVEV (reference sequence). CDR3 DNA: TGTGCCAGCAGTCCATGGACAGATCAAGAGACCCAGTACTTC. Translating it yields CASSPWTDQETQYF.

Written as DNA, the CDR3 is TGTGCCAGCAGCGCTGGACAGGGGGTAGGGACAGATACGCAGTATTTT. Translation: CASSAGQGVGTDTQYF. J is TRBJ2-3 and V is TRBV9; 10 nucleotides agree with TRBD1. J lost 3 bases, V lost 3 bases, and 7 bases had no gene match. CDR1 is SGDLS, CDR2 YYNGEE, per germline. This CDR3 comprises 16 residues.

This clone is deemed medium-sized. This chain connects TRBV15 to TRBJ1-5, with a possible D match to TRBD1 (5 bases). This CDR3 has 17 amino acids. Germline V lookup: CDR1 LNHNV, CDR2 YYDKDF (reference sequence). Deletions cut 1 base from V and 6 bases from J, with 19 bases between. The DNA for the CDR3 is TGTGCCACCAGCAGAGGGGGGGACGCGGGTCCCATTCAGCCCCAGCATTTT. Amino acids: CATSRGGDAGPIQPQHF. Using reference TRBV15 and TRBJ1-5 for the parts outside the CDR3, the full variable domain is DAMVIQNPRYQVTQFGKPVTLSCSQTLNHNVMYWYQQKSSQAPKLLFHYYDKDFNNEADTPDNFQSRRPNTSFCFLDIRSPGLGDTAMYLCATSRGGDAGPIQPQHFGDGTRLSIL.

This clone showed up just a few times. The V gene is TRBV4-3, the J gene TRBJ1-5; 8 nucleotides agree with TRBD1. CDR1 and CDR2 from the germline V gene are LGHNA and YSLEER. V trimming: 2 bases; J trimming: 6 bases; junction bases outside the gene matches: 3. CDR3 length equals 14 residues. The DNA of the CDR3 is TGCGCCAGCAGCCAACGACAGGGGCGTCAGCCCCAGCATTTT. This translates into CASSQRQGRQPQHF.

V gene TRBV7-2 combines with J gene TRBJ1-4, with D perhaps TRBD1 (5 bases). V dropped 2 bases and J dropped 0 bases, with 13 bases sitting between them. CDR1 is SGHTA and CDR2 is FQGNSA in the germline V gene. The CDR3 length is 17 residues. CDR3 sequence: CASSLRPTAATNEKLFF. The CDR3 DNA reads TGTGCCAGCAGCTTACGACCGACAGCTGCAACTAATGAAAAACTGTTTTTT.

The chain links TRBV3-1 (or the pseudogene TRBV3-2) to TRBJ2-4, with TRBD2 matching over 7 bases. V shed 8 bases and J 0 bases; nucleotides not matched to a gene: 4. The CDR3 has 14 amino acids. CDR1 is LGHDT and CDR2 is YNNKEL in the germline V gene (reference sequence). The CDR3 reads CASGAGVAKNIQYF. Here the CDR3 DNA reads TGTGCCAGCGGGGCGGGAGTAGCCAAAAACATTCAGTACTTC.

This rearrangement joins TRBV24-1 to TRBJ1-5; the D is unclear. The germline V gene encodes CDR1 KGHDR and CDR2 SFDVKD. Trimming took off 3 bases at V and 6 bases at J, with 5 bases between the two ends. The length of the CDR3 is 12 residues. The chain's CDR3 is CATSDGGQPQHF. Written as DNA, the CDR3 is TGTGCCACCAGTGATGGCGGTCAGCCCCAGCATTTT.

The rearrangement joins TRBV6-5 to TRBJ2-7; 7 nucleotides agree with TRBD1. Trimming cost V 2 bases and J 2 bases; bases outside gene matches: 6. The CDR3 contains 15 residues. Looked up from germline, CDR1 is MNHEY and CDR2 is SVGAGI. In DNA, the CDR3 is TGTGCCAGCAGTTACGGTGGCAGGGGGACCTACGAGCAGTACTTC. Protein: CASSYGGRGTYEQYF.

The rearrangement uses TRBV5-6 and TRBJ1-1; 7 nucleotides match TRBD1. The CDR3 consists of 15 residues. Trimming removed 4 bases from V and 5 bases from J; junction bases left unmatched: 11. Germline-derived CDR1 and CDR2 are SGHDT and YYEEEE. CDR3 loop: CASSLLQGKGTEAFF. CDR3 DNA sequence: TGTGCCAGCAGCCTACTACAGGGGAAGGGGACTGAAGCTTTCTTT.

This chain connects TRBV24-1 to TRBJ1-1; no firm D call. This CDR3 has 22 amino acids. Trimming took 0 bases from V and 1 from J, leaving 29 bases between them. CDR1 and CDR2 (germline): KGHDR, SFDVKD. The CDR3 nucleotides read TGTGCCACCAGTGATTTGATGCCTCCGGTGGCAGTGAGGGTCCTATCGAACACTGAAGCTTTCTTT. Its translation: CATSDLMPPVAVRVLSNTEAFF.

This chain connects TRBV5-1 to TRBJ2-7, with D perhaps TRBD1 (5 bases). Germline CDR1 is SGHRS and CDR2 is YFSETQ. V lost 3 bases to trimming and J lost 3 bases, with 10 bases between them. The CDR3 sequence is 13 residues long. The CDR3: CASSWGQGYEQYV. The CDR3 coding sequence is TGCGCCAGCAGCTGGGGCCAGGGCTACGAGCAGTACGTC.

This sequence joins TRBV7-9 and TRBJ2-7, with 8 bases that match TRBD2. Per the germline V gene, CDR1 is SEHNR and CDR2 is FQNEAQ (reference sequence). The CDR3 spans 15 residues. Trimming removed 4 bases from V and 3 bases from J; junction bases left unmatched: 8. In DNA form, the CDR3 reads TGTGCCAGCAGCTCCTCGGGCGGGGGGAGCTACGAGCAGTACTTC. Its translation: CASSSSGGGSYEQYF.

V and J are TRBV11-3 and TRBJ2-1; 9 bases map to TRBD2. Losses at the gene ends were 0 bases for V and 7 bases for J; bases not matched to a gene: 7. This CDR3 spans 16 amino acids. Germline V gene data show CDR1 as SGHNT and CDR2 as YENEEA. DNA of the CDR3: TGTGCCAGCAGCTTAGATCGGAGCGGGGGGCTGAATGAGCAGTTCTTC. This sequence encodes CASSLDRSGGLNEQFF.

V is TRBV6-4 and J is TRBJ2-1; 7 nucleotides agree with TRBD2. Trimming cost V 0 bases and J 3 bases; bases outside gene matches: 11. CDR1 MRHNA and CDR2 SNTAGT come from the germline V gene. The CDR3 is made up of 18 amino acids. CDR3 coding DNA: TGTGCCAGCAGTGACTCGGGGCCCCGAGCGGGGCTCTACAATGAGCAGTTCTTC. Its translation is CASSDSGPRAGLYNEQFF.

The chain is built from TRBV5-1 and TRBJ2-7, with 13 bases aligning to TRBD2. Looked up from germline, CDR1 is SGHRS and CDR2 is YFSETQ. V was pared by 8 bases and J by 5 bases, with 7 bases of the junction left unmatched. This CDR3 region has 14 residues. DNA of the CDR3: TGCGCCAGTACTAGCGGGGGGGCAGTTGACGAGCAGTACTTC. Amino acid sequence: CASTSGGAVDEQYF.

The J gene is TRBJ2-5, the V gene TRBV6-4; tentatively, D is TRBD2 (6 bases). Trimming cost V 3 bases and J 3 bases, with 17 bases left between them. This CDR3 spans 16 amino acids. Germline-derived CDR1 and CDR2 are MRHNA and SNTAGT. CDR3 protein: CASSEGDGREEETQYF. CDR3 bases: TGTGCCAGCAGTGAAGGTGACGGCAGGGAGGAAGAGACCCAGTACTTC.

CDR3 residues: CASSLGQPETQYF. In DNA form, the CDR3 reads TGTGCCAGCAGCTTGGGACAGCCCGAGACCCAGTACTTC. V is TRBV7-3 and J is TRBJ2-5, with TRBD1 matching over 7 bases. The CDR3 runs to 13 residues. Germline V gives CDR1 SGHTA, CDR2 FQGTGA. With V trimmed by 3 bases and J by 5 bases, 3 bases remained unmatched.

This clone was detected once. The sample contains more than one DNA sequence encoding this CDR3. The chain couples TRBV18 to TRBJ1-5; D is undetermined. Germline V lookup: CDR1 KGHSH, CDR2 LQKENI. Trimming removed 3 bases from V and 5 bases from J, with 5 bases in between. The CDR3 extends over 12 amino acids. CDR3 nucleotide sequence: TGTGCCAGCTCACCGAGGGATCAGCCCCAGCATTTT. Encoded protein: CASSPRDQPQHF. The complete variable domain, with remaining parts taken from reference TRBV18 and TRBJ1-5, reads NAGVMQNPRHLVRRRGQEARLRCSPMKGHSHVYWYRQLPEEGLKFMVYLQKENIIDESGMPKERFSAEFPKEGPSILRIQQVVRGDSAAYFCASSPRDQPQHFGDGTRLSIL.

This clone was counted only a few times. The genes are TRBV29-1 and TRBJ1-4; 11 positions agree with TRBD1. Germline-derived CDR1 and CDR2 are SQVTM and ANQGSEA. CDR3 size: 17 residues. Unmatched junction bases numbered 10, after V lost 3 bases and J lost 4 bases. The CDR3 protein is CSVDEGTGGSGNEKLFF. DNA for the CDR3: TGCAGCGTTGACGAGGGGACAGGGGGTAGCGGTAATGAAAAACTGTTTTTT. The complete variable domain, with remaining parts taken from reference TRBV29-1 and TRBJ1-4, reads SAVISQKPSRDICQRGTSLTIQCQVDSQVTMMFWYRQQPGQSLTLIATANQGSEATYESGFVIDKFPISRPNLTFSTLTVSNMSPEDSSIYLCSVDEGTGGSGNEKLFFGSGTQLSVL.

This clone was picked up a small number of times. V is TRBV5-4 and J is TRBJ2-7; 13 bases are a match to TRBD2. J gave up 3 bases and V 0 bases, and 0 bases lay outside the gene matches. Per germline, CDR1 SGHNT and CDR2 YYREEE (reference sequence). This CDR3 is 15 amino acids long. The DNA for the CDR3 is TGTGCCAGCAGCTTGGGACTAGCGGGGGGCTACGAGCAGTACTTC. Translating gives CASSLGLAGGYEQYF.